Many counts were recorded for the clone carrying this TCR beta chain. Only CD45RO-negative cells positively selected for CCR7 counted as naive CD8 cells, so terminally differentiated effector memory CD45RA+ cells were excluded. The length of the CDR3 is 15 residues. The germline V gene encodes CDR1 LGHNA and CDR2 YSLEER. V lost 3 bases and J lost 5; bases outside the gene matches: 6. This sample is part of a study of shared clonotypes between healthy human individuals. This table comes from immunoSEQ multiplex PCR, and its TCRdb copy is limited to in-frame clones, with some not included. Of hundreds of thousands of clones in the sample, roughly 92% were seen once.

J is TRBJ1-1 and V is TRBV4-3; 10 nucleotides align to TRBD1. The material sequenced was naive CD8+ T cells sorted from blood. The receptor was isolated from a man under 40 in good health. The CDR3: CASSQRQGARTEAFF. Written as DNA, the CDR3 is TGCGCCAGCAGCCAGCGACAGGGGGCCAGGACTGAAGCTTTCTTT.